The 18 T cell receptor beta chains given below trace back to one sample, sequenced in a study of shared clonotypes between healthy human individuals. The assay was immunoSEQ multiplex PCR, and TCRdb's table has in-frame clones only and misses some. The sample lists approximately 940,000 clones; 76% were seen once. Material for sequencing was memory CD4+ T cells sorted from blood. Subset given: CD45RA-negative fraction. Receptors originate from a man between 18 and 35 years old in good health.

Remarks on this clone: In the same sample, other DNA sequences code for this CDR3. V gene TRBV6-1 combines with J gene TRBJ2-1, with 10 bases lining up with TRBD2. Germline values: CDR1 MNHNS, CDR2 SASEGT. The CDR3 has 14 amino acids. The V segment lost 4 bases and the J segment 4 bases; nucleotides outside the gene matches: 1. CDR3 sequence reads: CASSVAGGYNEQFF. DNA of the CDR3: TGTGCCAGCAGTGTAGCGGGGGGATACAATGAGCAGTTCTTC.

Details on this clone: Other DNA sequences in the same sample also yield this CDR3. This chain connects TRBV29-1 to TRBJ1-3; D ambiguous. Germline V gene data show CDR1 as SQVTM and CDR2 as ANQGSEA. The CDR3 sequence is 11 residues long. Trimming pared 1 base from V and 4 bases from J, leaving 2 bases between. In nucleotides, the CDR3 is TGCAGCGTTGAAGCGGGAAACACCATATATTTT. This codes for CSVEAGNTIYF.

The chain links TRBV28 to TRBJ2-7; D possibly corresponds to TRBD2 (5 bases). Germline V gives CDR1 MDHEN, CDR2 SYDVKM. The CDR3 loop spans 14 amino acids. Trimming left V 2 bases short and J 1 base short, with 9 bases between. CDR3 bases: TGTGCCAGCAGTTTAGCGGGCGGGTCCTACGAGCAGTACTTC. Translating gives CASSLAGGSYEQYF.

The genes are TRBV25-1 and TRBJ2-2, with D possibly TRBD1 on 5 matching bases. The V end lost 5 bases, the J end lost 3 bases, and 19 bases lay between the germline ends. Germline V CDR1 and CDR2: MGHDK, SYGVNS. The CDR3 totals 17 residues. DNA for the CDR3: TGTGCCAGCAGTTCAATGGGCAGGGATGGGGACACCGGGGAGCTGTTTTTT. It codes for CASSSMGRDGDTGELFF.

Points on this clone: Other DNA sequences in the same sample also yield this CDR3. The chain recombines TRBV18 with TRBJ2-7; TRBD1 or TRBD2 may be the D gene (5 bases each). V lost 5 bases and J lost 0, with 8 bases in between. The CDR3 is 13 residues long. Germline-derived CDR1 and CDR2 are KGHSH and LQKENI. DNA of the CDR3: TGTGCCAGCTCATCCGGGGCCTCCTACGAGCAGTACTTC. Its translation is CASSSGASYEQYF.

This chain uses TRBV10-3 with TRBJ2-3; no reliable D call. Germline V gives CDR1 ENHRY, CDR2 SYGVKD. V lost 5 bases to trimming and J lost 0 bases, with 12 bases between them. The CDR3 has 15 amino acids. The CDR3 DNA sequence: TGTGCCATCAGTCAACAATCAGGCAGCACAGATACGCAGTATTTT. It is translated as CAISQQSGSTDTQYF.

The V call is TRBV10-3, the J call TRBJ1-3; no clear D. The germline V gene has CDR1 ENHRY and CDR2 SYGVKD. V lost 5 bases, J lost 2 bases, and 7 bases lay in between. The CDR3 covers 13 residues. The CDR3, as DNA: TGTGCCATCAGTTTACCTACTGGAAACACCATATATTTT. Protein: CAISLPTGNTIYF.

The CDR3 spells CASSQLNSRGLVDEQYF. CDR3 in DNA: TGCGCCAGCAGCCAATTGAATAGTCGGGGCCTAGTGGACGAGCAGTACTTC. The J gene is TRBJ2-7, the V gene TRBV4-1, with D perhaps matching TRBD1 or TRBD2 (5 bases each). This CDR3 is 17 amino acids long. Germline V gene sequence: CDR1 MGHRA, CDR2 YSYEKL. V lost 2 bases, J lost 5 bases, and 22 bases lay in between.

This clone was seen just once. The chain combines TRBV5-5 with TRBJ2-7; D is unclear. The V gene's germline CDR1 is SGHKS and CDR2 YYEKEE (reference sequence). The CDR3 runs to 12 residues. Trimming left V 4 bases short and J 2 bases short, with 7 bases between. CDR3 protein: CASSRSTYEQYF. The CDR3 bases are TGTGCCAGCAGCCGAAGCACCTACGAGCAGTACTTC.

The chain recombines TRBV5-6 with TRBJ2-3; a possible D gene is TRBD1 (6 bases). CDR1 SGHDT and CDR2 YYEEEE come from the germline V gene. The CDR3 loop spans 15 amino acids. The V end lost 3 bases, the J end lost 0 bases, and 11 bases lay between the germline ends. In DNA, the CDR3 is TGTGCCAGCAGCTCGACAGGCTCTAGCACAGATACGCAGTATTTT. Its protein is CASSSTGSSTDTQYF.

J is TRBJ1-4 and V is TRBV2; 7 nucleotides line up with TRBD1. CDR1 SNHLY and CDR2 FYNNEI come from the germline V gene. The CDR3 extends over 13 amino acids. After removal of 4 bases from V and 8 bases from J, the junction contained 4 bases not matched to a gene. CDR3 DNA: TGTGCCAGCAGTGGGACAGGAGGCGAAAAACTGTTTTTT. It is translated as CASSGTGGEKLFF.

The chain employs TRBV29-1 and TRBJ2-5, with a possible D match to TRBD1 (5 bases). Trimming took off 7 bases at V and 5 bases at J, with 14 bases between the two ends. Per the germline V gene, CDR1 is SQVTM and CDR2 is ANQGSEA. This CDR3 region has 12 residues. As DNA, the CDR3 is TGCAGCGCCGGACACGGCTCCGAGACCCAGTACTTC. Translated: CSAGHGSETQYF. Full variable domain (rest looked up from reference TRBV29-1 and TRBJ2-5): SAVISQKPSRDICQRGTSLTIQCQVDSQVTMMFWYRQQPGQSLTLIATANQGSEATYESGFVIDKFPISRPNLTFSTLTVSNMSPEDSSIYLCSAGHGSETQYFGPGTRLLVL.

This chain uses TRBV11-2 with TRBJ2-3; 9 bases align to TRBD2. CDR1 is SGHAT, CDR2 FQNNGV, per germline. V was pared by 3 bases and J by 6 bases, with 7 bases of the junction left unmatched. This CDR3 has 15 residues. The CDR3 loop is CASSLNSGRADTQYF. CDR3 DNA: TGTGCCAGCAGCTTGAATAGCGGGAGAGCTGATACGCAGTATTTT.

This chain uses TRBV4-1 with TRBJ1-3; TRBD1 aligns across 8 bases. The germline V gene has CDR1 MGHRA and CDR2 YSYEKL. The CDR3 has 19 amino acids. The J segment lost 0 bases and the V segment lost 0 bases, leaving 10 bases of the junction unmatched. The CDR3 DNA follows: TGCGCCAGCAGCCAAGATATGGGGCAGGGGGCCTTCTCTGGAAACACCATATATTTT. Its protein product is CASSQDMGQGAFSGNTIYF.

This clone was seen once. The rearrangement links TRBV2 to TRBJ2-5; 7 nucleotides agree with TRBD1. The DNA end lines up better with TRBJ2-7; the J call may be wrong. Germline CDR1 is SNHLY and CDR2 is FYNNEI. This CDR3 comprises 14 residues. The CDR3 protein is CASRGTVSSYEQYF. The DNA for the CDR3 is TGTGCCAGCAGAGGGACAGTCAGCTCCTACGAGCAGTACTTC.

This clone was counted a single time. This specimen includes other DNA sequences encoding the same CDR3. The rearrangement uses TRBV18 and TRBJ1-1; TRBD1 aligns across 7 bases. CDR1 and CDR2 (germline): KGHSH, LQKENI. J lost 5 bases, V lost 1 base, and 4 bases had no gene match. CDR3 length: 14 residues. CDR3 protein: CASSPQGAGTEAFF. The DNA of the CDR3 is TGTGCCAGCTCACCACAGGGGGCGGGGACTGAAGCTTTCTTT.

The chain links TRBV7-9 to TRBJ1-4, with 8 positions matching TRBD1. Unmatched junction bases numbered 8, after V lost 5 bases and J lost 3 bases. CDR1 and CDR2 (germline): SEHNR, FQNEAQ (reference sequence). The CDR3 is 16 amino acids. The CDR3: CASSADRVGANEKLFF. DNA for the CDR3: TGTGCCAGCAGCGCGGACAGGGTGGGGGCTAATGAAAAACTGTTTTTT.

The genes are TRBV5-6 and TRBJ2-3; D possibly corresponds to TRBD1 (5 bases). This CDR3 is built from 13 residues. Between the trimmed V and J ends, which lost 4 bases and 2 bases, there was a span of 8 bases. Germline values: CDR1 SGHDT, CDR2 YYEEEE. The CDR3, as DNA: TGTGCCAGCAGCCTTGGACACACAGATACGCAGTATTTT. Translation gives CASSLGHTDTQYF.